The 28 T cell receptor beta chains given below trace back to one sample, sequenced in a study of blood T cell repertoires in COVID-19. Sequencing was performed with immunoSEQ multiplex PCR; in TCRdb, only in-frame clones are kept and a portion is missing. This table has hundreds of thousands of clones, around 83% appearing once. Material for sequencing was PBMCs or T cells enriched from blood (not recorded which). These receptors were taken from a man aged 35 to 55 who had been exposed to COVID-19.

The chain has TRBV3-1 (or the pseudogene TRBV3-2) and TRBJ2-1; 10 bases fit TRBD1. V shed 6 bases and J 4 bases; nucleotides not matched to a gene: 12. Germline CDR1 is LGHDT and CDR2 is YNNKEL (reference sequence). The CDR3 consists of 17 residues. The CDR3 bases are TGTGCCAGCAGTTCTAACCGAGGGACAGGGGTGTACAATGAGCAGTTCTTC. This encodes CASSSNRGTGVYNEQFF.

This chain connects TRBV5-8 to TRBJ1-2; D is uncertain. V was shortened by 7 bases and J by 8 bases, with 15 bases between the two germline ends. CDR1 and CDR2 (germline): SGHTS, YDEGEE. CDR3 length equals 12 residues. The CDR3 here is CASVSGLRGYTF. The CDR3 coding sequence is TGTGCCAGCGTCTCTGGGCTGCGCGGCTACACCTTC.

This rearrangement joins TRBV7-9 to TRBJ2-1; D might be TRBD2 (6 bases). Germline V lookup: CDR1 SEHNR, CDR2 FQNEAQ (reference sequence). The V and J ends lost 2 bases and 0 bases respectively, with 14 bases between them. The CDR3 extends over 17 amino acids. The CDR3 loop is CASSLFIGGGSYNEQFF. The DNA of the CDR3 is TGTGCCAGCAGCTTATTTATCGGGGGAGGCTCCTACAATGAGCAGTTCTTC.

The genes are TRBV6-1 and TRBJ2-7; no firm D call. Trimming pared 2 bases from V and 6 bases from J, leaving 23 bases between. CDR3 length equals 17 residues. CDR1 and CDR2 from the germline V gene are MNHNS and SASEGT. CDR3 sequence: CASSENRVNFLLGEQYF. CDR3 DNA: TGTGCCAGCAGTGAAAATCGGGTTAACTTCCTACTTGGCGAGCAGTACTTC.

The gene calls are TRBV12-3 or TRBV12-4 and TRBJ2-1; D ambiguous. This CDR3 is built from 11 residues. V was trimmed by 6 bases and J by 9 bases, leaving 9 bases between them. CDR3 bases: TGTGCCAGCAGGAAAGCGAGTGAGCAGTTCTTC. It specifies CASRKASEQFF.

V gene TRBV5-1 combines with J gene TRBJ2-5; maybe TRBD2 (6 bases). This CDR3 is built from 14 residues. Per germline, CDR1 SGHRS and CDR2 YFSETQ. Deletions cut 0 bases from V and 4 bases from J, with 10 bases between. For the CDR3, the DNA is TGCGCCAGCAGCTTGGGGAGGGCCTCAGAGACCCAGTACTTC. This codes for CASSLGRASETQYF.

This sequence joins TRBV30 and TRBJ2-1; 12 bases fit TRBD2. The CDR3 extends over 15 amino acids. Germline trimming cut 7 bases from V and 4 bases from J; bases unmatched to any gene: 8. Germline V gives CDR1 GTSNPN, CDR2 SVGIG (reference sequence). CDR3 DNA sequence: TGTGCCTTCCGACTAGCGGGAGAACGTTACAATGAGCAGTTCTTC. Its translation: CAFRLAGERYNEQFF. Drawing the rest from reference TRBV30 and TRBJ2-1, the complete variable domain is SQTIHQWPATLVQPVGSPLSLECTVEGTSNPNLYWYRQAAGRGLQLLFYSVGIGQISSEVPQNLSASRPQDRQFILSSKKLLLSDSGFYLCAFRLAGERYNEQFFGPGTRLTVL.

The gene calls are TRBV27 and TRBJ2-1, with D possibly matching TRBD2 (6 bases). V was trimmed by 1 base and J by 0 bases, leaving 10 bases between them. The V gene's germline CDR1 is MNHEY and CDR2 SMNVEV (reference sequence). The CDR3 length is 16 residues. This CDR3 is CASSLFSGDSYNEQFF. In DNA, the CDR3 is TGTGCCAGCAGTTTATTTTCGGGAGACTCCTACAATGAGCAGTTCTTC.

V is TRBV5-1 and J is TRBJ1-4, with D possibly TRBD1 on 5 matching bases. Trimming took off 4 bases at V and 7 bases at J, with 14 bases between the two ends. Germline V gene sequence: CDR1 SGHRS, CDR2 YFSETQ. This CDR3 region has 14 residues. The DNA of the CDR3 is TGCGCCAGCAGCATGGCCATGGGGGGTGAAAAACTGTTTTTT. Residues: CASSMAMGGEKLFF.

The genes are TRBV5-4 and TRBJ2-7, with D possibly matching TRBD2 (5 bases). Per the germline V gene, CDR1 is SGHNT and CDR2 is YYREEE (reference sequence). CDR3 length: 12 amino acids. V dropped 0 bases and J dropped 7 bases, with 8 bases sitting between them. CDR3 sequence (DNA): TGTGCCAGCAGCTTGGAAGGCGGGGAGCAGTACTTC. Encoded protein: CASSLEGGEQYF.

CDR3 amino acids: CASRSGEGAASEAFF. Written as DNA, the CDR3 is TGTGCCAGTAGATCGGGGGAAGGGGCTGCCAGTGAAGCTTTCTTT. The chain recombines TRBV19 with TRBJ1-1; TRBD1 is a possible D gene (5 bases). The CDR3 loop spans 15 amino acids. Germline-derived CDR1 and CDR2 are LNHDA and SQIVND (reference sequence). Trimming took off 6 bases at V and 7 bases at J, with 21 bases between the two ends. Full variable domain (rest looked up from reference TRBV19 and TRBJ1-1): DGGITQSPKYLFRKEGQNVTLSCEQNLNHDAMYWYRQDPGQGLRLIYYSQIVNDFQKGDIAEGYSVSREKKESFPLTVTSAQKNPTAFYLCASRSGEGAASEAFFGQGTRLTVV.

J is TRBJ1-5 and V is TRBV24-1; unclear D gene. CDR1 and CDR2 (germline): KGHDR, SFDVKD. CDR3 length: 17 amino acids. The V end was cut by 4 bases, the J end by 2 bases, with 17 bases between. The CDR3, as DNA: TGTGCCACCAGTGAATCGGGTTTTACGGCGGGCAATCAGCCCCAGCATTTT. The encoded protein is CATSESGFTAGNQPQHF.

CDR3 DNA: TGTGCCAGCAGCTCCCCCGCGGGACTAGCGGGAGTTGATACGCAGTATTTT. It yields the protein CASSSPAGLAGVDTQYF. The chain links TRBV9 to TRBJ2-3; 14 nucleotides line up with TRBD2. Germline V CDR1 and CDR2: SGDLS, YYNGEE. The CDR3 is 17 amino acids. V was pared by 4 bases and J by 6 bases, with 10 bases of the junction left unmatched.

V gene TRBV6-6 combines with J gene TRBJ1-4, with 8 nucleotides matching TRBD1. The CDR3 runs 14 residues. Per germline, CDR1 MNHNY and CDR2 SVGAGI (reference sequence). The V segment lost 6 bases and the J segment 3 bases; nucleotides outside the gene matches: 3. CDR3 coding DNA: TGTGCCAGCAGCCCGGGACAGGCTAATGAAAAACTGTTTTTT. It encodes CASSPGQANEKLFF.

The rearrangement links TRBV29-1 to TRBJ2-3, with D uncertain. Trimming stripped 4 bases from V and 4 bases from J, with 12 bases between. This CDR3 comprises 13 residues. The germline gives CDR1 SQVTM, CDR2 ANQGSEA. In nucleotides, the CDR3 is TGCAGCGTTGTTGGTACTAACGCAGATACGCAGTATTTT. Translation: CSVVGTNADTQYF.

The J gene is TRBJ2-1, the V gene TRBV15; TRBD2 matches 13 bases. The ends lost 0 bases at V and 5 bases at J; junction bases unmatched: 16. This CDR3 has 21 amino acids. The germline V gene has CDR1 LNHNV and CDR2 YYDKDF (reference sequence). CDR3 sequence reads: CATSRDRVGTSGRAQNNEQFF. Here the CDR3 DNA reads TGTGCCACCAGCAGAGACCGAGTCGGCACTAGCGGGAGGGCCCAAAACAATGAGCAGTTCTTC.

This clone is a singleton in its sample. Other nucleotide sequences from this sample produce the same CDR3. The chain uses TRBV7-9 and TRBJ1-5; possible D gene TRBD1, 5 bases. This CDR3 is 15 amino acids long. The germline V and J ends were trimmed by 4 bases and 4 bases, with 14 bases remaining between them. In germline, CDR1 is SEHNR, CDR2 FQNEAQ (reference sequence). The CDR3 DNA follows: TGTGCCAGCAGCTCCCCCGGTACAGGTAATCAGCCCCAGCATTTT. It translates to CASSSPGTGNQPQHF.

This clone appeared a single time. The rearrangement joins TRBV12-5 to TRBJ2-1; no reliable D call. The CDR3 contains 12 residues. V was shortened by 0 bases and J by 6 bases, with 3 bases between the two germline ends. The germline V gene encodes CDR1 LGHNT and CDR2 FRNRAP. The CDR3 region has the DNA TGTGCTAGTGGTTTGGTTATCAATGAGCAGTTCTTC. It is translated as CASGLVINEQFF.

This chain uses TRBV18 with TRBJ1-1, with D tentatively TRBD1 (6 bases). Trimming took off 4 bases at V and 10 bases at J, with 19 bases between the two ends. CDR3 length equals 14 residues. Germline V lookup: CDR1 KGHSH, CDR2 LQKENI. The CDR3 nucleotides are TGTGCCAGCTCACTGCGACAGGCCCGGACGGCAGCTTTCTTT. It is translated as CASSLRQARTAAFF.

The chain couples TRBV10-1 to TRBJ2-1; maybe TRBD1 (6 bases). The germline V and J ends were trimmed by 5 bases and 7 bases, with 18 bases remaining between them. This CDR3 has 15 residues. Germline CDR1 is WNHNN and CDR2 is SYGVQD (reference sequence). The CDR3, as DNA: TGCGCCAGCAGTCACCTCGGGACAACGGTTAATGAGCAGTTCTTC. This codes for CASSHLGTTVNEQFF.

The chain carries TRBV7-9 and TRBJ1-1, with D possibly matching TRBD1 (5 bases). V shed 6 bases and J shed 5 bases, with 10 bases lying between them. Germline-derived CDR1 and CDR2 are SEHNR and FQNEAQ (reference sequence). This CDR3 has 12 residues. The chain's CDR3 is CASRRDLTEAFF. DNA for the CDR3: TGTGCCAGCAGGAGGGACTTAACTGAAGCTTTCTTT.

The chain joins TRBV11-2 to TRBJ1-2; no firm D call. Germline CDR1 is SGHAT and CDR2 is FQNNGV. The CDR3 length is 13 residues. V lost 1 base and J 7 bases, leaving 10 bases between the germline ends. As DNA, the CDR3 is TGTGCCAGCAGCTTAGCCAGGAAAGTTGGCTACACCTTC. Residues: CASSLARKVGYTF.

The rearrangement joins TRBV12-3 or TRBV12-4 to TRBJ2-1; a weak D match, TRBD2 (5 bases). The germline V and J ends were trimmed by 5 bases and 8 bases, with 13 bases remaining between them. The CDR3 totals 13 residues. The CDR3 loop is CASSLTRGHEQFF. DNA for the CDR3: TGTGCCAGCAGTCTCACTAGAGGGCATGAGCAGTTCTTC.

This clone was seen a few times. This chain links TRBV5-1 with TRBJ2-7, with D hard to call. From germline, CDR1 is SGHRS and CDR2 YFSETQ. The CDR3 is 12 amino acids. With 2 bases removed from V and 7 bases from J, the gap between germline ends came to 10 bases. CDR3 DNA sequence: TGCGCCAGCAGCTTCGACTTGTCTGAGCAGTACTTC. It yields the protein CASSFDLSEQYF. Based on the CDR3 plus reference TRBV5-1 and TRBJ2-7, the full variable domain is KAGVTQTPRYLIKTRGQQVTLSCSPISGHRSVSWYQQTPGQGLQFLFEYFSETQRNKGNFPGRFSGRQFSNSRSEMNVSTLELGDSALYLCASSFDLSEQYFGPGTRLTVT.

The J gene is TRBJ1-1, the V gene TRBV12-3 or TRBV12-4; D not certain. The ends were cut back, 7 bases at V and 6 bases at J, with 12 bases in the middle. The CDR3 consists of 12 residues. The CDR3 loop is CASTGREAEAFF. In nucleotides, the CDR3 is TGTGCCAGCACTGGACGGGAGGCTGAAGCTTTCTTT.

This chain links TRBV5-1 with TRBJ2-4, with D perhaps TRBD2 (5 bases). The CDR3 extends over 14 amino acids. CDR1 and CDR2 (germline): SGHRS, YFSETQ. Trimming stripped 4 bases from V and 5 bases from J, with 13 bases between. CDR3 sequence: CASSAGGGQNIQYF. For the CDR3, the DNA is TGCGCCAGCAGCGCGGGTGGTGGGCAAAACATTCAGTACTTC.

The chain carries TRBV9 and TRBJ2-1; 10 bases map to TRBD1. The CDR3 loop spans 15 amino acids. Germline values: CDR1 SGDLS, CDR2 YYNGEE. Trimming cost V 4 bases and J 8 bases; bases outside gene matches: 9. Here the CDR3 reads CASSRASGQGYEQFF. CDR3 in DNA: TGTGCCAGCAGCAGAGCCTCGGGACAGGGGTATGAGCAGTTCTTC.

The chain links TRBV5-1 to TRBJ2-3, with a weak D call TRBD1 (6 bases). This CDR3 has 15 residues. Germline V gives CDR1 SGHRS, CDR2 YFSETQ. Between the trimmed V and J ends, which lost 4 bases and 0 bases, there was a span of 12 bases. The CDR3 here is CASSVGQTSTDTQYF. In DNA form, the CDR3 reads TGCGCCAGCAGCGTCGGACAGACCAGCACAGATACGCAGTATTTT.